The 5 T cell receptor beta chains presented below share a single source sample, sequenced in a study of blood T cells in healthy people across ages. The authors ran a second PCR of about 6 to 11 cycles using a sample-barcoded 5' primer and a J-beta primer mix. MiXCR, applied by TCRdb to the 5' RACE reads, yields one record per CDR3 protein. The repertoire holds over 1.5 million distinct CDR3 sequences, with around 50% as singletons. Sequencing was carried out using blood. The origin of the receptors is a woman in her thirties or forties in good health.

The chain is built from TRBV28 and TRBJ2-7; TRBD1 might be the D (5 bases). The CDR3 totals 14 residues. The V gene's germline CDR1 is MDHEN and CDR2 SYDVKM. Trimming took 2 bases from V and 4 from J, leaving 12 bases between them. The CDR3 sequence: CASSLEPGLYEQYF. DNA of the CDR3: TGTGCCAGCAGTTTAGAACCAGGGCTATACGAGCAGTACTTC.

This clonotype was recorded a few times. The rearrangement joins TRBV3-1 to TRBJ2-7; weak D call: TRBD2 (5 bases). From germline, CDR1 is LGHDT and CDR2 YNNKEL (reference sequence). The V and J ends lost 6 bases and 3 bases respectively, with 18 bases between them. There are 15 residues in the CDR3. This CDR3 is CASSLRGHRDYEQYF. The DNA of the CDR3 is TGTGCCAGCAGTCTCCGGGGTCATAGGGACTACGAGCAGTACTTC.

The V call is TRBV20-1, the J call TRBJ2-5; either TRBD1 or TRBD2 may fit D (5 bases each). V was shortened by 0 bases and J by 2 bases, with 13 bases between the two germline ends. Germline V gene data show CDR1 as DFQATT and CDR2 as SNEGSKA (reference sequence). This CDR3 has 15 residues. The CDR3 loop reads CSARDGTTRQETQYF. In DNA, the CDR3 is TGCAGTGCTAGAGATGGGACGACTCGTCAAGAGACCCAGTACTTC.

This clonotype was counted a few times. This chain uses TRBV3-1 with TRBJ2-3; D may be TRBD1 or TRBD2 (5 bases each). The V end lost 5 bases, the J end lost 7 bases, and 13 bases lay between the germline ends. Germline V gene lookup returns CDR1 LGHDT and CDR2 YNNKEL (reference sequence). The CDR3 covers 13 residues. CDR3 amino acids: CASSAGTANTQYF. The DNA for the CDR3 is TGTGCCAGCAGCGCCGGGACCGCTAATACGCAGTATTTT.

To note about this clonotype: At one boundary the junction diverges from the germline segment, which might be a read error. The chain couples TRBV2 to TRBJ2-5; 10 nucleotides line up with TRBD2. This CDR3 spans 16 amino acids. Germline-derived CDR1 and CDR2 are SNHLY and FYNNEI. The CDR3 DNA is TGTGCCAACAGTGAAGCCCTAGCGGGGGATCAAGAGACCCAGTACTTC. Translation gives CANSEALAGDQETQYF.